This T cell receptor (beta chain) was recorded in a study of blood T cell repertoires in COVID-19. Study context: Specimens from acute and convalescent COVID-19 originated in the United States, Italy and Spain. PBMCs, B-cell-depleted T cells, or T cells provided the cDNA or gDNA that made up the material.

As originally analysed: Estimation of nucleated cell counts was performed using reference gene primer amplification. Profiled with immunoSEQ multiplex PCR; TCRdb holds only in-frame clones, not every one. D and trimming come from the DNA, and the V and J calls and clone size come from that table. The sample holds 250,000 to 300,000 clones, around 81% seen once. This clone was seen just once. Trimming shortened V by 5 bases and J by 1 base, and 6 bases separated the two germline ends. The CDR3 loop spans 12 amino acids. Germline CDR1 and CDR2: SGHRS and YFSETQ. The clonotype originates from a woman aged 60-70 years with active or convalescent COVID-19. Material for sequencing was peripheral blood. The rearrangement joins TRBV5-1 to TRBJ1-1; D not resolved. The CDR3, as DNA: TGCGCCAGCAGTCCAGAGAACACTGAAGCTTTCTTT. Residues: CASSPENTEAFF. The full variable domain, its missing parts supplied by reference TRBV5-1 and TRBJ1-1, is KAGVTQTPRYLIKTRGQQVTLSCSPISGHRSVSWYQQTPGQGLQFLFEYFSETQRNKGNFPGRFSGRQFSNSRSEMNVSTLELGDSALYLCASSPENTEAFFGQGTRLTVV.